Described below is a single TCR beta chain sequence and its context. No antigen is known for it. Base qualities are not recorded, but no much larger clone differs from it by a single base. Each collaborating institution followed its own protocols to collect whole blood in K2EDTA tubes. For TCRbeta analysis, collaborators shipped samples in one of three forms: frozen whole blood, isolated PBMCs, or DNA extracted from either of those sample types. The immunoSEQ Assay, a bias-controlled multiplex PCR, was used to amplify TCRbeta CDR3 regions from genomic DNA. On the authors' methods: Within the assay, amplification of reference gene primers was used to estimate how many nucleated cells each sample contained. To quantify the absolute abundance of each unique TCRbeta CDR3 rearrangement, sequence reads were collapsed and filtered. Productive Simpson clonality was computed per sample as the square root of Simpson's diversity index over productive rearrangements. Not all clones reach the TCRdb copy of this immuneACCESS table, which keeps in-frame sequences only. Checked studies attribute under half of the gap to unresolved V genes and leave the rest unexplained. V and J calls and clone size are copied from that table; D and trimming were computed from the DNA. The sample contains around 80,000 clones, roughly 80% of them found a single time. More than 4.5% of the sample is in the top ten clones.

This record comes from a study of blood T cell repertoires in COVID-19 (dated by TCRdb to the early 2020s). Turning to the overall study: Collaborator samples came from the United States, Italy and Spain and covered acute and convalescent phases of COVID-19. The prospective study material was composed of cDNA or gDNA derived from T cells, B-cell-depleted T cells, or PBMCs. Subjects who had been exposed to COVID-19, were actively infected with it, or had recovered from it provided the deeply sampled blood TCRbeta repertoires that made up the dataset. The repertoires were released in a freely available public database intended as a resource for research on the immune response to SARS-CoV-2. Samples were obtained from the ongoing ImmuneRACE study (first 160 participants) and from 1,254 subjects provided by 6 global collaborators. Sample metadata almost always included a de-identified subject ID, COVID-19 status, age in years and sex. HLA class I and class II types, where available, came from metadata supplied by the sample provider rather than from assay-based typing. The full study reports these points: The quantity of clinical and demographic metadata differed by source and by participant and was supplied without curation.

V lost 5 bases and J lost 5 bases; the stretch between them is 21 bases long. Per the germline V gene, SQVTM is the CDR1 and ANQGSEA is the CDR2. Including cysteine and phenylalanine, the CDR3 has 15 amino acids. Only the CDR3 region is kept as DNA, spanning 45 bases read in frame from base 1. This receptor was identified in a woman older than 75 with active or convalescent COVID-19. Sequences were obtained from peripheral blood. The rearranged segments are TRBV29-1 and TRBJ1-2; no D gene is confidently identified. The CDR3 region: CSVRPIGPGGYGYTF. Here is the DNA: TGCAGCGTTCGACCGATCGGGCCCGGAGGGTATGGCTACACCTTC.